This T cell receptor beta chain was sequenced during a study of T cell responses to AZD1222 COVID-19 vaccine. Using immunoSEQ multiplex PCR, the repertoire was profiled, and TCRdb retains in-frame clones only, with some absent. The top ten hold roughly 1% of the sample, which has some 180,000 clones, just under 95% seen once. Germline CDR1 is SGHAT and CDR2 is FQDESV (reference sequence). V lost 0 bases to trimming and J lost 1 base; unmatched junction nucleotides: 9. This CDR3 spans 17 amino acids. This rearrangement joins TRBV11-1 to TRBJ2-7, with TRBD2 matching 7 bases. The source was peripheral blood, collected 28 days after the second dose of the MenACWY control vaccine. The TCR comes from an adult who received the MenACWY meningococcal vaccine as a control. The CDR3 DNA reads TGTGCCAGCAGCTTAGCCGGGGGGACTCTCCCGTCCTACGAGCAGTACTTC. It is translated as CASSLAGGTLPSYEQYF.